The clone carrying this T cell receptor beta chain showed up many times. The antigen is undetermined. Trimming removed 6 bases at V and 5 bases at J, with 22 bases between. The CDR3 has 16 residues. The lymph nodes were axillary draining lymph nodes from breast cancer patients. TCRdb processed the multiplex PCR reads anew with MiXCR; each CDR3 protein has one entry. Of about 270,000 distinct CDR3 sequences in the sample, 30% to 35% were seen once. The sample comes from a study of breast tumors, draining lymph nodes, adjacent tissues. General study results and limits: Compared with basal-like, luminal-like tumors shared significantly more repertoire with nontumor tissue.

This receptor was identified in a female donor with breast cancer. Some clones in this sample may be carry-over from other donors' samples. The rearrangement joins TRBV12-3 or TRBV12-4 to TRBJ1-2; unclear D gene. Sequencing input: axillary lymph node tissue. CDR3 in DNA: TGTGCCAGCAGCCAAACCCTGGAAAATCGAGGTTATGGCTACACCTTC. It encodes CASSQTLENRGYGYTF.